This T cell receptor (beta chain) was sequenced in a study of immune cell composition in non-small cell lung cancer. Study-level information: Tumours were mainly lung adenocarcinoma or squamous cell carcinoma.

This CDR3 has 12 residues. CDR1 and CDR2 from the germline V gene are LNHNV and YYDKDF (reference sequence). Trimming shortened V by 5 bases and J by 0 bases, and 4 bases separated the two germline ends. General study points: Tumour TCR-beta clonality was not significantly tied to smoking pack-years.

Normal lung was sampled as far from the tumour as possible, at least 3 cm. Genomic DNA came from frozen unsorted single-cell suspensions. As for this clone: Its cognate antigen is unknown.

The assay was immunoSEQ multiplex PCR, and TCRdb's table has in-frame clones only and misses some. The sample holds about 2,500 clones, over 65% seen once. The sample consisted of non-adjacent lung tissue. The chain joins TRBV15 to TRBJ2-5; D uncertain. The TCR was taken from a human donor with non-small cell lung cancer. CDR3 nucleotides: TGTGCCACCAGCCGGGACCAAGAGACCCAGTACTTC. It translates to CATSRDQETQYF.